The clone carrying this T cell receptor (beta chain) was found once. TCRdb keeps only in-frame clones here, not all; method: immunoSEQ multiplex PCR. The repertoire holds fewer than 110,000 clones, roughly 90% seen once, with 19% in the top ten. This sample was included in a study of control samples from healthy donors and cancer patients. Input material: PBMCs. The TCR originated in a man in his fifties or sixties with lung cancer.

The CDR3 sequence: CASSLTTSNTGELFF. CDR3 DNA sequence: TGTGCCAGCAGCTTAACAACCTCCAACACCGGGGAGCTGTTTTTT. This sequence joins TRBV7-7 and TRBJ2-2; D call uncertain. Trimming removed 2 bases from V and 2 bases from J, with 9 bases in between. This CDR3 is built from 15 residues. CDR1 SSHAT and CDR2 FNYEAQ come from the germline V gene (reference sequence). Drawing the rest from reference TRBV7-7 and TRBJ2-2, the complete variable domain is GAGVSQSPRYKVTKRGQDVTLRCDPISSHATLYWYQQALGQGPEFLTYFNYEAQPDKSGLPSDRFSAERPEGSISTLTIQRTEQRDSAMYRCASSLTTSNTGELFFGEGSRLTVL.